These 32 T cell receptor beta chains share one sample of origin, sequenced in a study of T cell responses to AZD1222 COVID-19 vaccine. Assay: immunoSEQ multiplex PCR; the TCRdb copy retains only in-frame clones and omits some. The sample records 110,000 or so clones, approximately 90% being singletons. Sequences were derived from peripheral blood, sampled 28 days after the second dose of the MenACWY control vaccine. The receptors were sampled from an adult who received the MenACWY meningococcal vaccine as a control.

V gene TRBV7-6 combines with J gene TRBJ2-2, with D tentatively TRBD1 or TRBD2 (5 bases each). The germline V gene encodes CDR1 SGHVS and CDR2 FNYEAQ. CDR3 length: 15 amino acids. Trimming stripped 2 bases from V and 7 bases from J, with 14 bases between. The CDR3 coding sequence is TGTGCCAGCAGCTTACTGGGACCGAGCAACGGGGAGCTGTTTTTT. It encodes CASSLLGPSNGELFF.

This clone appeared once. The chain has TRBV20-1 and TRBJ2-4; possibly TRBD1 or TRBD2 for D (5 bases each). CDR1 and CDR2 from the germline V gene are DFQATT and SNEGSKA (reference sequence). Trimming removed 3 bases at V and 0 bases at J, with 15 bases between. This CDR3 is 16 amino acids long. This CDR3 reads CSASGARAVAKNIQYF. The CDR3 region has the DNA TGCAGTGCTAGTGGGGCGCGGGCGGTAGCCAAAAACATTCAGTACTTC.

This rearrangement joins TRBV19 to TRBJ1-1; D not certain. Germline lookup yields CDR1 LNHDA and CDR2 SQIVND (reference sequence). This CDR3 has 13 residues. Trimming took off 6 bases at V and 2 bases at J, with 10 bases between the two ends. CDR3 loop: CASSPGPNTEAFF. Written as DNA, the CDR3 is TGTGCCAGTAGCCCTGGGCCCAACACTGAAGCTTTCTTT.

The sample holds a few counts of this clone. The CDR3 protein is CASRRSDRGGEGYTF. The CDR3 coding sequence is TGTGCCAGCAGACGATCGGACAGGGGAGGTGAGGGCTACACCTTC. This sequence joins TRBV28 and TRBJ1-2; 9 positions match TRBD1. The CDR3 has 15 residues. V lost 6 bases to trimming and J lost 8 bases; unmatched junction nucleotides: 13. Germline V gene sequence: CDR1 MDHEN, CDR2 SYDVKM.

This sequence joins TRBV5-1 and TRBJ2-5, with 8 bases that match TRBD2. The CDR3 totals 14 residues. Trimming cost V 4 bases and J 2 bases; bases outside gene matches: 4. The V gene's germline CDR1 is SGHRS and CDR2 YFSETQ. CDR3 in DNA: TGCGCCAGCAGCCCGCCGGGGGGGCAAGAGACCCAGTACTTC. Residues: CASSPPGGQETQYF.

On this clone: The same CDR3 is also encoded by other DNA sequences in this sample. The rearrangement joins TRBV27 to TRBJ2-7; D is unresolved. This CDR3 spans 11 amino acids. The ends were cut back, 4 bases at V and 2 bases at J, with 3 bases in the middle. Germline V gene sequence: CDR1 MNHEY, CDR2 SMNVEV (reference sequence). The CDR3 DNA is TGTGCCAGCAGTTCGACCTACGAGCAGTACTTC. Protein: CASSSTYEQYF.

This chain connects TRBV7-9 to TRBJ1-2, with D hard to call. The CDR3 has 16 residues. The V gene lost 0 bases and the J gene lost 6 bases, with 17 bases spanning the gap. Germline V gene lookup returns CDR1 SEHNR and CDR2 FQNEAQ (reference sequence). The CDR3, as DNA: TGTGCCAGCAGCTTAGCTACCTCCAGGAGGGATAATGGCTACACCTTC. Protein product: CASSLATSRRDNGYTF.

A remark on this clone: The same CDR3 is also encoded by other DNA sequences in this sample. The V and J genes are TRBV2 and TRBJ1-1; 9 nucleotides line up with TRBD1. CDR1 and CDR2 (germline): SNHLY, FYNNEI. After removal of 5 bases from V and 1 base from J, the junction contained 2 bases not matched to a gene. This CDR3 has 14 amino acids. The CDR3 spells CASSKGQGNTEAFF. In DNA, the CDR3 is TGTGCCAGCAGTAAGGGACAGGGGAACACTGAAGCTTTCTTT.

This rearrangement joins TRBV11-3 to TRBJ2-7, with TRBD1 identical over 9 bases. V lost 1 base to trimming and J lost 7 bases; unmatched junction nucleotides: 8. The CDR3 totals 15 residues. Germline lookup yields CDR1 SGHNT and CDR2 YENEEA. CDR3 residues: CASSLGDRDSKEQYV. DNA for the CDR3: TGTGCCAGCAGCTTAGGGGACAGGGATTCGAAAGAGCAGTACGTC.

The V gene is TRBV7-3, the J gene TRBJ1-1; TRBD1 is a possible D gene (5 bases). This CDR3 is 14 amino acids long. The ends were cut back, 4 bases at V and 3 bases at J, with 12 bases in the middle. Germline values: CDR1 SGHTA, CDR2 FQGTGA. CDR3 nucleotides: TGTGCCAGCAGCTCCGGAGGGGCGTACACTGAAGCTTTCTTT. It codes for CASSSGGAYTEAFF.

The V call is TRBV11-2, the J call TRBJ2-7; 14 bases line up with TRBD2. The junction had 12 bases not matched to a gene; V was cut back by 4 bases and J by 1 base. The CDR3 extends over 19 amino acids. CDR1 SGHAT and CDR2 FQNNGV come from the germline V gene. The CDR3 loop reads CASSWGLAGEARWSYEQYF. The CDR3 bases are TGTGCCAGCAGCTGGGGACTAGCGGGAGAAGCGAGGTGGTCCTACGAGCAGTACTTC.

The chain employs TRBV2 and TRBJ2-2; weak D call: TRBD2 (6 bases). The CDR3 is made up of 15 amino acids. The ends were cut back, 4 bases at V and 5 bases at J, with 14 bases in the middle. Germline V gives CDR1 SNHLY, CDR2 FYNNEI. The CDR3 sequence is CASSGLESVTGELFF. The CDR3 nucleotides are TGTGCCAGCAGTGGACTAGAATCCGTTACCGGGGAGCTGTTTTTT. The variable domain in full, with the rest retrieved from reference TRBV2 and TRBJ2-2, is EPEVTQTPSHQVTQMGQEVILRCVPISNHLYFYWYRQILGQKVEFLVSFYNNEISEKSEIFDDQFSVERPDGSNFTLKIRSTKLEDSAMYFCASSGLESVTGELFFGEGSRLTVL.

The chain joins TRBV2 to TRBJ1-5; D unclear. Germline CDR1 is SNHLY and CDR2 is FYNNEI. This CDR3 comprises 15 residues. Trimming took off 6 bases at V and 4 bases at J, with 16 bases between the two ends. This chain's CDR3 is CASRGRPAMNQPQHF. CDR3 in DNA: TGTGCCAGCAGAGGACGGCCTGCAATGAATCAGCCCCAGCATTTT.

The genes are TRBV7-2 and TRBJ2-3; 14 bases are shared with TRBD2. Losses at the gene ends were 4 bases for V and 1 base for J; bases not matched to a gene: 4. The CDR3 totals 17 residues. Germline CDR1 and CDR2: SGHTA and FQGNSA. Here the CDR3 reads CASSSSGLAGGTDTQYF. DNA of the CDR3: TGTGCCAGCAGCTCTTCGGGACTAGCGGGGGGCACAGATACGCAGTATTTT. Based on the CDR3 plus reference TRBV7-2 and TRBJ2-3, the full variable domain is GAGVSQSPSNKVTEKGKDVELRCDPISGHTALYWYRQSLGQGLEFLIYFQGNSAPDKSGLPSDRFSAERTGGSVSTLTIQRTQQEDSAVYLCASSSSGLAGGTDTQYFGPGTRLTVL.

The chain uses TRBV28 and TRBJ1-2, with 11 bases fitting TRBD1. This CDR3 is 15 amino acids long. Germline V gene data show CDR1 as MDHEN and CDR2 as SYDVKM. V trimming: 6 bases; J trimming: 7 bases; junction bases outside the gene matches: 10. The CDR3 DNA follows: TGTGCCAGCAGCAAAACGGGACAGGGGGGAGGTGGCTACACCTTC. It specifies CASSKTGQGGGGYTF.

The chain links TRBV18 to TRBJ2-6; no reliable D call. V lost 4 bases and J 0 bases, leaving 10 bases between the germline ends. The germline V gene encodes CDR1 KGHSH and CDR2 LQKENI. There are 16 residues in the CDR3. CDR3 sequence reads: CASSLDIISGANVLTF. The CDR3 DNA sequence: TGTGCCAGCTCACTCGACATCATCTCTGGGGCCAACGTCCTGACTTTC.

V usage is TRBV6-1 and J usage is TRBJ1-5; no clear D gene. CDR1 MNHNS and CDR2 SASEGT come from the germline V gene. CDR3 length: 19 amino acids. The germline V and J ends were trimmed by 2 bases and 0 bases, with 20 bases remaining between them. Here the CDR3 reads CASSELDGGNLYSNQPQHF. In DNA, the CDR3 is TGTGCCAGCAGTGAATTGGACGGCGGCAACCTCTATAGCAATCAGCCCCAGCATTTT.

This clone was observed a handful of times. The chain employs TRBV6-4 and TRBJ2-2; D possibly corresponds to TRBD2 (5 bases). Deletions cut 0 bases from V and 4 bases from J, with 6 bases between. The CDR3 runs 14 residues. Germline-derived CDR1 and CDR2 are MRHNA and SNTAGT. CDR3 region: CASSDSGSTGELFF. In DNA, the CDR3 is TGTGCCAGCAGTGACTCAGGGAGCACCGGGGAGCTGTTTTTT.

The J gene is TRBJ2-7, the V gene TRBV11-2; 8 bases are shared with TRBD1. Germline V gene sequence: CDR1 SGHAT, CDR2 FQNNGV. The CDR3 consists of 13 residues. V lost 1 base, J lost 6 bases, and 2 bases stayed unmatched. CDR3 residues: CASSLVGQGEQYF. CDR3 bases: TGTGCCAGCAGCTTAGTCGGACAGGGCGAGCAGTACTTC.

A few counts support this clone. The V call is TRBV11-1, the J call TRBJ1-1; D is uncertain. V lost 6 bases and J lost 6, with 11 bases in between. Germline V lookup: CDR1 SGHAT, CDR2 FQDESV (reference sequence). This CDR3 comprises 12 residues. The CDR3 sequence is CASRIGSSEAFF. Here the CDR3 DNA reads TGTGCCAGCAGAATTGGCTCCTCTGAAGCTTTCTTT.

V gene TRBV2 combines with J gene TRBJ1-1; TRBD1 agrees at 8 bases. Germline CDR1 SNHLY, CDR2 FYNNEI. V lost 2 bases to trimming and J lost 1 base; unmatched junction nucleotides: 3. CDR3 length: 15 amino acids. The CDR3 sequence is CASSETDRANTEAFF. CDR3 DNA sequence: TGTGCCAGCAGTGAAACGGACAGGGCGAACACTGAAGCTTTCTTT.

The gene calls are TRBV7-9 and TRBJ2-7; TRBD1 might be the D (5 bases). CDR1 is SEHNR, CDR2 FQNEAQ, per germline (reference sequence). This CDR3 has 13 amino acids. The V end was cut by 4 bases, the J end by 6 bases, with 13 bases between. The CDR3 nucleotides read TGTGCCAGCAGCTCCCGTCAGGGATCCGAGCAGTACTTC. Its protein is CASSSRQGSEQYF.

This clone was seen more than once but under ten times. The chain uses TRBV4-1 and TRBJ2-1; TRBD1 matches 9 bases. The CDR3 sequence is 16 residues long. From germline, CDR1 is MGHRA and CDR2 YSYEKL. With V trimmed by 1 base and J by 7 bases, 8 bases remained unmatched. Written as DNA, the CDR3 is TGCGCCAGCAGCCAAGCAGGGGGACAGGGTAGAAATGAGCAGTTCTTC. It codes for CASSQAGGQGRNEQFF.

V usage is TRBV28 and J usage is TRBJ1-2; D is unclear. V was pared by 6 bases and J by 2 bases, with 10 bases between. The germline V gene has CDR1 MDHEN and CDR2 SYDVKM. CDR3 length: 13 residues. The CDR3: CASSFDINYGYTF. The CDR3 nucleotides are TGTGCCAGCAGCTTTGACATCAACTATGGCTACACCTTC.

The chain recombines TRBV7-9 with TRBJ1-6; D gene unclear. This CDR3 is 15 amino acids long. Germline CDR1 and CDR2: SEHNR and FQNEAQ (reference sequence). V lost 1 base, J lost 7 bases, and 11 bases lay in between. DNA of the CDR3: TGTGCCAGCAGCTTAGGAGAGGTGAAGAATTCACCCCTCCACTTT. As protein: CASSLGEVKNSPLHF. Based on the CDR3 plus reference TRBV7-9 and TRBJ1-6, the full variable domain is DTGVSQNPRHKITKRGQNVTFRCDPISEHNRLYWYRQTLGQGPEFLTYFQNEAQLEKSRLLSDRFSAERPKGSFSTLEIQRTEQGDSAMYLCASSLGEVKNSPLHFGNGTRLTVT.

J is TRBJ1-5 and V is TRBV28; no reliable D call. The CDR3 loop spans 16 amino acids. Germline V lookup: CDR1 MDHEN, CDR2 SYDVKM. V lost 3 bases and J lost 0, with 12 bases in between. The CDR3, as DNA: TGTGCCAGCAGTTTCGGAGCAGTTTATAGCAATCAGCCCCAGCATTTT. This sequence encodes CASSFGAVYSNQPQHF.

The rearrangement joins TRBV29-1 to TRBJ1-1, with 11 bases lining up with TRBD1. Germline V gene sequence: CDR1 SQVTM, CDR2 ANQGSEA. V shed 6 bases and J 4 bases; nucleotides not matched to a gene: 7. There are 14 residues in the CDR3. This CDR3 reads CSVWTGGEGTEAFF. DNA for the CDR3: TGCAGCGTATGGACAGGGGGCGAGGGCACTGAAGCTTTCTTT.

The CDR3 here is CASSLSGDSNQPQHF. For the CDR3, the DNA is TGCGCCAGCAGCTTGTCCGGGGATAGCAATCAGCCCCAGCATTTT. The chain is built from TRBV5-1 and TRBJ1-5; unclear D gene. CDR3 length: 15 amino acids. Trimming took 1 base from V and 0 from J, leaving 8 bases between them. CDR1 and CDR2 (germline): SGHRS, YFSETQ.

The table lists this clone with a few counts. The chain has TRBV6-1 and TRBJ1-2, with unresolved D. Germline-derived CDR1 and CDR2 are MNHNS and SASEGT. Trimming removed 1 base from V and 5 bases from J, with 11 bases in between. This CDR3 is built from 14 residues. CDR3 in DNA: TGTGCCAGCAGTGAAGGGTCAGACGGGTATGGCTACACCTTC. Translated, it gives CASSEGSDGYGYTF.

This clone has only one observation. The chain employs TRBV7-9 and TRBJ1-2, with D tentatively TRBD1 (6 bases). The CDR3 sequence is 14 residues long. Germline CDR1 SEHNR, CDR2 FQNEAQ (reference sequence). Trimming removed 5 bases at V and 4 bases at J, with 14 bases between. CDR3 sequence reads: CASSPRTVSYGYTF. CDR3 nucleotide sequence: TGTGCCAGCAGCCCCCGGACAGTCTCCTATGGCTACACCTTC.

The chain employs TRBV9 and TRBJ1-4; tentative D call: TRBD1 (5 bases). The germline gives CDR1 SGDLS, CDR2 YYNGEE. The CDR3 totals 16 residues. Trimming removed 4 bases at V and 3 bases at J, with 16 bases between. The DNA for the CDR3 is TGTGCCAGCAGCCCCGGGGGTGTCAGCTCTAATGAAAAACTGTTTTTT. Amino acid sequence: CASSPGGVSSNEKLFF. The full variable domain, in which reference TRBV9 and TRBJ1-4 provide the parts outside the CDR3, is DSGVTQTPKHLITATGQRVTLRCSPRSGDLSVYWYQQSLDQGLQFLIQYYNGEERAKGNILERFSAQQFPDLHSELNLSSLELGDSALYFCASSPGGVSSNEKLFFGSGTQLSVL.

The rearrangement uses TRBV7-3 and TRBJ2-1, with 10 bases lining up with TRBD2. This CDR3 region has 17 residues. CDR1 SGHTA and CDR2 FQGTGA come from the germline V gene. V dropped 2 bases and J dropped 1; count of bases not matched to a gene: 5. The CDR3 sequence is CASSLSGTSESYNEQFF. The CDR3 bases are TGTGCCAGCAGCTTATCGGGGACTAGCGAGTCCTACAATGAGCAGTTCTTC.